This is a list of T cell receptor beta chains from one sample in a study of T cells after yellow fever vaccination. TCRdb reprocessed the 5' RACE reads with MiXCR, giving one entry per CDR3 protein. The sample contains 500,000 to 700,000 distinct CDR3 sequences, 15% to 20% of which appear only once. The input for sequencing was PBMCs, taken 15 days after the yellow fever booster vaccination. The source is a man aged 30 to 45 who received the YFV17D yellow fever vaccine. CDR3s include the opening cysteine and the closing phenylalanine or tryptophan. The D gene is left open where the match is weak. Size values are once, few and many counts, or a class for expanded clones, and some rows have none.

v_gene,j_gene,abundance,d_gene,CDR3nt,CDR3aa
TRBV20-1,TRBJ2-2,.,.,TGCAGTGCTAGAGATAGGGGGAACACCGGGGAGCTGTTTTTT,CSARDRGNTGELFF
TRBV29-1,TRBJ1-6,.,.,TGCAGCGTTTCAGAGGAAAGTAATTCACACCTCCACTTT,CSVSEESNSHLHF
TRBV12-3/TRBV12-4,TRBJ2-3,few,TRBD2,TGTGCCAGCAGTTTACTAGCGGTAGCTAGCACAGATACGCAGTATTTT,CASSLLAVASTDTQYF
TRBV7-9,TRBJ2-5,.,TRBD1,TGTGCCAGCCGGCAGGGGGCTACGGAGACCCAGTACTTC,CASRQGATETQYF
TRBV7-8,TRBJ1-5,.,.,TGTGCCAGCAGCGCGGACAGACGCAATCAGCCCCAGCATTTT,CASSADRRNQPQHF
TRBV20-1,TRBJ2-5,few,TRBD2,TGCAGTGCCAAACCTCAACTAGCGGGAGACCAAGAGACCCAGTACTTC,CSAKPQLAGDQETQYF
TRBV29-1,TRBJ1-2,.,TRBD1,TGCAGCGGCGGGGACAGCCGAAACTATGGCTACACCTTC,CSGGDSRNYGYTF
TRBV27,TRBJ2-1,few,.,TGTGCCAGCAGTTTAACGGGTCGAAGCTCCTACAATGAGCAGTTCTTC,CASSLTGRSSYNEQFF
TRBV7-6,TRBJ2-2,few,.,TGTGCCAGCAGCTTACCCGAGGATTATACCGGGGAGCTGTTTTTT,CASSLPEDYTGELFF
TRBV29-1,TRBJ2-2,.,TRBD1,TGCAGCGTTGGCAACAGGGGGAGCGGGGAGCTGTTTTTT,CSVGNRGSGELFF
TRBV6-2/TRBV6-3,TRBJ2-1,.,TRBD2,TGTGCCAGCAGCCCGGGACTAGAATACAATGAGCAGTTCTTC,CASSPGLEYNEQFF
TRBV9,TRBJ2-1,.,TRBD1,TGTGCCAGCAGCGTAGTGGGGACAGGGAGCAATGAGCAGTTCTTC,CASSVVGTGSNEQFF
TRBV5-1,TRBJ2-2,.,.,TGCGCCAGCAGCTTGGAAACCCTGGGGGAGCTGTTTTTT,CASSLETLGELFF
TRBV19,TRBJ2-1,.,.,TGTGCCAGTAGTATAGTAGGGTCCGCGGGTGGTGAGCAGTTCTTC,CASSIVGSAGGEQFF
TRBV5-1,TRBJ2-6,few,TRBD1,TGCGCCAGCAGCCAAACCCGGGACAGGGGACTCGGGGCCAACGTCCTGACTTTC,CASSQTRDRGLGANVLTF
TRBV11-2,TRBJ2-5,.,TRBD2,TGTGCCAGCAGCCCTAGGGACAATAGCGGGATGGAGACCCAGTACTTC,CASSPRDNSGMETQYF
TRBV5-1,TRBJ1-2,few,.,TGCGCCAGCCCCGGGACCCACCATGGCTACACCTTC,CASPGTHHGYTF
TRBV20-1,TRBJ2-1,.,.,TGCAGTGCTAGGGGACCCCGGGAAATTTACAATGAGCAGTTCTTC,CSARGPREIYNEQFF
TRBV11-3,TRBJ2-1,.,TRBD2,TGTGCCAGCAGCGAGACTGTAGCGGGAGGGCCCAATGAGCAGTTCTTC,CASSETVAGGPNEQFF
TRBV28,TRBJ2-5,.,.,TGTGCCAGCAGTTTATTAGTTGGGGGGGCGGTGGAGACCCAGTACTTC,CASSLLVGGAVETQYF
TRBV20-1,TRBJ2-1,many,TRBD2,TGCAGTGCCCCCACGGCGGGACTAGAGCAACACAATGAGCAGTTCTTC,CSAPTAGLEQHNEQFF
TRBV29-1,TRBJ2-7,few,.,TGCAGCGTTGTAGGAGGGGGTCGAAACGAGCAGTACTTC,CSVVGGGRNEQYF
TRBV5-1,TRBJ2-7,many,TRBD2,TGCGCCAGCAGCTTGGCGGCTAGCGGGAGCTACGAGCAGTACTTC,CASSLAASGSYEQYF
TRBV6-1,TRBJ2-1,.,TRBD2,TGTGCCAGCAGCCCCCGGGCTAGCGGGAGTGGGGATGAGCAGTTCTTC,CASSPRASGSGDEQFF
TRBV11-2,TRBJ2-3,once,TRBD2,TGTGCCAGCATCCCTAATCCCCACGAGCGGGGCTACACAGATACGCAGTATTTT,CASIPNPHERGYTDTQYF
TRBV7-6,TRBJ1-1,many,.,TGTGCCAGCAGCTTAGAAGAGAACACTGAAGCTTTCTTT,CASSLEENTEAFF
TRBV9,TRBJ2-3,few,TRBD2,TGTGCCAGCAGCGTAGTGGCTAGCGGGAACACAGATACGCAGTATTTT,CASSVVASGNTDTQYF
TRBV12-3/TRBV12-4,TRBJ2-1,few,TRBD2,TGTGCCAGCAGGTATCTAGCGGGCGGCCGCAATGAGCAGTTCTTC,CASRYLAGGRNEQFF
TRBV29-1,TRBJ2-5,.,.,TGCAGCGTTGAAACCCGTCTCCAAGAGACCCAGTACTTC,CSVETRLQETQYF
TRBV5-1,TRBJ2-7,.,TRBD2,TGCGCCAGCAAGATGGCGGGAGGGCCGGGAGAGCAGTACTTC,CASKMAGGPGEQYF
TRBV5-1,TRBJ2-1,many,.,TGCGCCAGCGAGGAAGGGGGAGCAGGCGTTGAGCAGTTCTTC,CASEEGGAGVEQFF